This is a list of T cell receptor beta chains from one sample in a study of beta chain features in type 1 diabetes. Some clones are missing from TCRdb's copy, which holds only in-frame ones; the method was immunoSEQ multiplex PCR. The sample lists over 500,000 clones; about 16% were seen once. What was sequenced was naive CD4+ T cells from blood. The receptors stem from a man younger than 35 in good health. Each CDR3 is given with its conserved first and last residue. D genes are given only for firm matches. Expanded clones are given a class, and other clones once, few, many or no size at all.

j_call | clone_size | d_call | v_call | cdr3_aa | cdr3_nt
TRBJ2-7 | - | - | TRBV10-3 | CAISESIGLGEQYF | TGTGCCATCAGTGAGTCGATTGGGCTCGGCGAGCAGTACTTC
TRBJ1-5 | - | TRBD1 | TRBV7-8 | CASNRGRSNQPQHF | TGTGCCAGCAACAGGGGGAGAAGCAATCAGCCCCAGCATTTT
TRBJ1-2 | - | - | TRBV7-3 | CASSSAGEGIYGYTF | TGTGCCAGCAGCTCCGCAGGGGAGGGGATCTATGGCTACACCTTC
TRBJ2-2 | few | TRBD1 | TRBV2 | CASRGDRVSGELFF | TGTGCCAGCAGAGGGGACAGGGTTTCCGGGGAGCTGTTTTTT
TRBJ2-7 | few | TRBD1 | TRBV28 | CASRRGQVGEQYF | TGTGCCAGCAGGCGGGGACAGGTAGGAGAGCAGTACTTC
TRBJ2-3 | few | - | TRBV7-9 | CASSLGYRTDTQYF | TGTGCCAGCAGCTTAGGGTATCGGACTGATACGCAGTATTTT
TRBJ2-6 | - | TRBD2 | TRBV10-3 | CAIRRGAGANVLTF | TGTGCCATCAGGCGGGGGGCTGGGGCCAACGTCCTGACTTTC
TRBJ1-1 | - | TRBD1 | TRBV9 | CASSVEGQPNTEAFF | TGTGCCAGCAGCGTAGAGGGACAGCCGAACACTGAAGCTTTCTTT
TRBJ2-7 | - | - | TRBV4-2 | CASSQVGYEQYF | TGTGCCAGCAGCCAAGTTGGGTACGAGCAGTACTTC
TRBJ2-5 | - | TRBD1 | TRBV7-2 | CASSSGTGGGETQYF | TGTGCCAGCAGCTCGGGCACAGGGGGCGGGGAGACCCAGTACTTC
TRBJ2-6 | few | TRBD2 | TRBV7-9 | CASSLDSGRFAGANVLTF | TGTGCCAGCAGCTTAGACAGCGGGAGATTCGCTGGGGCCAACGTCCTGACTTTC
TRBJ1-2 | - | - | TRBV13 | CASSLAGTQTNYGYTF | TGTGCCAGCAGCTTAGCGGGGACACAAACTAACTATGGCTACACCTTC
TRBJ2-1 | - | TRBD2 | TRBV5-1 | CASSALAGDYNEQFF | TGCGCCAGCAGCGCTCTAGCGGGGGACTACAATGAGCAGTTCTTC
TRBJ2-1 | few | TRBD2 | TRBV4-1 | CASSHPSGGYYNEQFF | TGCGCCAGCAGCCATCCTAGCGGGGGGTACTACAATGAGCAGTTCTTC
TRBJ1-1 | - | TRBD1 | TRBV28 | CASTPGQGSTEAFF | TGTGCCAGCACCCCGGGACAGGGGAGTACTGAAGCTTTCTTT
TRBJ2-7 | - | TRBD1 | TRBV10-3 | CAISRQGYPYEQYF | TGTGCCATCAGCCGACAGGGGTATCCCTACGAGCAGTACTTC
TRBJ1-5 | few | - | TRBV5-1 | CASSLWGEDEPQHF | TGCGCCAGCAGCTTGTGGGGAGAGGATGAGCCCCAGCATTTT
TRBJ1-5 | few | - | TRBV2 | CASTPWATNQPQHF | TGTGCCAGCACTCCTTGGGCCACTAATCAGCCCCAGCATTTT
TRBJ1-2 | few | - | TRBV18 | CASSPLQATNYSGYTF | TGTGCCAGCTCACCACTTCAGGCCACGAACTACTCTGGCTACACCTTC
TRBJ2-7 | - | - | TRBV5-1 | CASSPAATYEQYF | TGCGCCAGCAGCCCCGCGGCTACGTACGAGCAGTACTTC
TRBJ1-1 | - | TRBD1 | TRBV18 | CASSPPKGAGTEAFF | TGTGCCAGCTCACCACCGAAGGGGGCAGGCACTGAAGCTTTCTTT
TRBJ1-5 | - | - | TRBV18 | CASSSLLADQPQHF | TGTGCCAGCTCATCGCTATTAGCAGATCAGCCCCAGCATTTT
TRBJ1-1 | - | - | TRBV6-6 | CASSYSGGDLTEAFF | TGTGCCAGCAGTTACAGCGGAGGAGATCTCACTGAAGCTTTCTTT
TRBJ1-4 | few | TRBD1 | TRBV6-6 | CASSKTGYEEKLFF | TGTGCCAGCAGCAAGACAGGGTATGAAGAAAAACTGTTTTTT
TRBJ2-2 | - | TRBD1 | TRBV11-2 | CASSGQGVAGELFF | TGTGCCAGCAGCGGGCAGGGGGTCGCCGGGGAGCTGTTTTTT
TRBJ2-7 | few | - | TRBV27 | CASLRRQETYEQYF | TGTGCCAGCCTCCGCAGACAGGAGACCTACGAGCAGTACTTC
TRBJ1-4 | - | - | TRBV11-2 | CASSLWGSEKLFF | TGTGCCAGCAGCTTGTGGGGAAGTGAAAAACTGTTTTTT
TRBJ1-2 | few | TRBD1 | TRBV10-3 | CAISENRGIGYTF | TGTGCCATCAGTGAAAACAGGGGAATTGGCTACACCTTC
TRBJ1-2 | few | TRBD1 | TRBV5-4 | CASSPAGTGKGGYTF | TGTGCCAGCAGCCCCGCTGGGACAGGGAAAGGGGGCTACACCTTC
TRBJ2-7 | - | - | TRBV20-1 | CSAEQAYEQYF | TGCAGTGCCGAGCAGGCCTACGAGCAGTACTTC
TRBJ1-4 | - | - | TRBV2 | CASTKNNAGAEKLFF | TGTGCCAGCACCAAAAATAATGCAGGGGCGGAAAAACTGTTTTTT
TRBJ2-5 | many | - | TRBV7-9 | CASSLETQYF | TGTGCCAGCAGCTTAGAGACCCAGTACTTC
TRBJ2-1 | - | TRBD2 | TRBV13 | CASSLFRDFLAGGPVYNEQFF | TGTGCCAGCAGCTTATTTCGCGACTTCCTAGCGGGAGGGCCGGTTTACAATGAGCAGTTCTTC
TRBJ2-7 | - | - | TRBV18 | CASSSKGDEQYF | TGTGCCAGCTCATCGAAGGGAGACGAGCAGTACTTC
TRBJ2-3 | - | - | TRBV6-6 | CASSYTERPQYF | TGTGCCAGCAGTTACACGGAAAGACCGCAGTATTTT
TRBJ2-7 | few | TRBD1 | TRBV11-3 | CASSSSGTGTYEQYF | TGTGCCAGCAGCTCGTCCGGGACAGGAACCTACGAGCAGTACTTC
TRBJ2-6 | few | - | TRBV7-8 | CASRAGRSSGANVLTF | TGTGCCAGCAGGGCGGGACGGAGCTCTGGGGCCAACGTCCTGACTTTC
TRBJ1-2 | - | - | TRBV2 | CASTIQGPGGYTF | TGTGCCAGCACAATTCAGGGCCCGGGGGGCTACACCTTC
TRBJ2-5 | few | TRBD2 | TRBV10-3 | CAISESGGRGQETQYF | TGTGCCATCAGTGAGAGTGGCGGGAGAGGCCAAGAGACCCAGTACTTC
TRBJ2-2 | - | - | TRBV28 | CASSEGAGELFF | TGTGCCAGCAGTGAAGGGGCCGGGGAGCTGTTTTTT
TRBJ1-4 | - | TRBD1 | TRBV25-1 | CASSEAGTGRREKLFF | TGTGCCAGCAGTGAAGCGGGGACAGGCCGCCGGGAAAAACTGTTTTTT
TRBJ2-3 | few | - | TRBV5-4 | CASSLGSLQKLSTDTQYF | TGTGCCAGCAGCTTGGGGTCTCTGCAAAAGCTTAGCACAGATACGCAGTATTTT
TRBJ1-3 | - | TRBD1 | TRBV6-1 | CATLTGGLGNTIYF | TGTGCCACATTGACAGGGGGTCTCGGAAACACCATATATTTT
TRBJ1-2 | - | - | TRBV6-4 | CASRRAGGNYGYTF | TGTGCCAGCCGACGCGCGGGAGGGAACTATGGCTACACCTTC
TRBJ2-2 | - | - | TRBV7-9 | CASSLAGEGGELFF | TGTGCCAGCAGCTTAGCGGGCGAAGGAGGGGAGCTGTTTTTT
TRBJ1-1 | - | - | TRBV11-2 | CASSLGTEAFF | TGTGCCAGCAGCTTAGGGACTGAAGCTTTCTTT
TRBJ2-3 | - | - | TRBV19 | CASSTLGTDTQYF | TGTGCCAGTAGTACCCTAGGAACAGATACGCAGTATTTT
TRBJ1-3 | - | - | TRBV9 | CASSVAQSSGNTIYF | TGTGCCAGCAGCGTAGCACAGAGCTCTGGAAACACCATATATTTT
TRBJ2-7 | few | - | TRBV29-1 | CSVLLQGQVASYEQYF | TGCAGCGTCCTCCTCCAGGGTCAGGTCGCCTCTTACGAGCAGTACTTC
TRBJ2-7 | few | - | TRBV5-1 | CASLGDMPNEQYF | TGCGCCAGCTTGGGGGACATGCCAAACGAGCAGTACTTC
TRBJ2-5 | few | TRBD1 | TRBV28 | CASSRTYRGRETQYF | TGTGCCAGCAGTCGAACCTACAGGGGGCGAGAGACCCAGTACTTC
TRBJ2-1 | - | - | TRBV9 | CASSAPRENLGNEQFF | TGTGCCAGCAGCGCCCCCAGGGAGAATTTAGGGAATGAGCAGTTCTTC
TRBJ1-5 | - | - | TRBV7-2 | CASSLTGLEPQHF | TGTGCCAGCAGCTTAACGGGGTTGGAGCCCCAGCATTTT
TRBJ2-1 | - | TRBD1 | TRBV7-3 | CASSLHPGTGGRNEQFF | TGTGCCAGCAGCCTGCACCCCGGGACAGGGGGACGAAATGAGCAGTTCTTC
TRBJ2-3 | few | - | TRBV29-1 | CSVVEQGYSTDTQYF | TGCAGCGTTGTCGAACAGGGATATAGCACAGATACGCAGTATTTT
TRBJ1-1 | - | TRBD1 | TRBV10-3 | CAISETGTGRLNTEAFF | TGTGCCATCAGTGAAACCGGGACAGGGAGGCTGAACACTGAAGCTTTCTTT
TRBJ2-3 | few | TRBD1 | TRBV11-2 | CASSQQGARTDTQYF | TGTGCCAGCAGCCAACAGGGGGCGCGCACAGATACGCAGTATTTT
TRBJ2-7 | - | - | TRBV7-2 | CASSLERGAYEQYF | TGTGCCAGCAGCTTAGAGAGGGGGGCGTACGAGCAGTACTTC
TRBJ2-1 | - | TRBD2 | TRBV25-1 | CASSESRLADYNEQFF | TGTGCCAGCAGTGAATCCCGACTAGCGGACTACAATGAGCAGTTCTTC